Ten or more counts support the clone carrying this T cell receptor (beta chain). From germline, CDR1 is SGHTA and CDR2 FQGNSA. V was cut by 11 bases and J by 4 bases, with 11 bases left in between. The CDR3 totals 12 residues. This sample was taken from a study of T-cell reconstitution after alpha-beta-depleted transplantation in children. Unique molecular identifiers were used to barcode this TCRbeta library. One entry per CDR3 protein, called by TCRdb with MiXCR from the PCR reads. The sample carries about 230,000 distinct CDR3 sequences, roughly 10% recorded once. This material consisted of PBMCs, taken before TCRalphabeta/CD19-depleted stem cell transplant. The TCR comes from a child less than two years old with acute myeloid leukemia, due to receive a stem cell transplant. This chain links TRBV7-2 with TRBJ2-2; no definite D call. The CDR3 sequence is CAASAFTGELFF. DNA of the CDR3: TGTGCCGCCAGCGCCTTCACCGGGGAGCTGTTTTTT. The full variable domain, completed using reference TRBV7-2 and TRBJ2-2, is GAGVSQSPSNKVTEKGKDVELRCDPISGHTALYWYRQSLGQGLEFLIYFQGNSAPDKSGLPSDRFSAERTGGSVSTLTIQRTQQEDSAVYLCAASAFTGELFFGEGSRLTVL.